These T cell receptor beta chains were read from a single sample in a study of PD-L1 blockade in urothelial cancer. Data came from immunoSEQ multiplex PCR; TCRdb stores just in-frame clones and leaves some out. The sample includes about 87,000 clones, roughly 90% of them seen just once. Sequencing was performed on PBMCs, taken around atezolizumab (anti-PD-L1) treatment. The source is a woman older than 75 with urothelial cancer. Each CDR3 is given with its conserved first and last residue. Fields, in order: J gene, clone size, V gene, CDR3 length, D gene, CDR3 protein, CDR3 DNA. The D gene is left open where the match is weak. The size entry is marked missing in some rows and otherwise reads once, few, many or a size class.

j_gene: TRBJ2-3; abundance: -; v_gene: TRBV25-1; len: 16; d_gene: -; CDR3aa: CASQLGRATSTDTQYF; CDR3nt: TGTGCCAGCCAATTGGGGCGAGCGACTAGCACAGATACGCAGTATTTT
j_gene: TRBJ1-2; abundance: -; v_gene: TRBV5-4; len: 14; d_gene: TRBD1; CDR3aa: CASSQQQGAGGYTF; CDR3nt: TGTGCCAGCAGCCAACAACAGGGGGCGGGTGGCTACACCTTC
j_gene: TRBJ1-2; abundance: -; v_gene: TRBV7-3; len: 13; d_gene: TRBD1; CDR3aa: CASSPGTGLGYTF; CDR3nt: TGTGCCAGCAGCCCCGGGACAGGGTTGGGCTACACCTTC
j_gene: TRBJ2-6; abundance: -; v_gene: TRBV5-1; len: 17; d_gene: TRBD2; CDR3aa: CASSLASGGSGANVLTF; CDR3nt: TGCGCCAGCAGCTTGGCTAGCGGGGGCTCTGGGGCCAACGTCCTGACTTTC
j_gene: TRBJ1-3; abundance: -; v_gene: TRBV19; len: 15; d_gene: TRBD1; CDR3aa: CATKGTGSSGNTIYF; CDR3nt: TGTGCTACCAAGGGGACAGGCAGCTCTGGAAACACCATATATTTT
j_gene: TRBJ2-7; abundance: -; v_gene: TRBV6-5; len: 12; d_gene: -; CDR3aa: CASSSGVSEQYF; CDR3nt: TGTGCCAGCAGTTCGGGTGTAAGCGAGCAGTACTTC
j_gene: TRBJ1-1; abundance: -; v_gene: TRBV6-1; len: 13; d_gene: -; CDR3aa: CASSGTVNTEAFF; CDR3nt: TGTGCCAGCAGTGGAACAGTGAACACTGAAGCTTTCTTT
j_gene: TRBJ2-1; abundance: -; v_gene: TRBV25-1; len: 16; d_gene: -; CDR3aa: CASSESGLGTYNEQFF; CDR3nt: TGTGCCAGCAGTGAATCCGGACTGGGGACTTACAATGAGCAGTTCTTC
j_gene: TRBJ2-7; abundance: -; v_gene: TRBV4-2; len: 15; d_gene: -; CDR3aa: CASSQGPADIYEQYF; CDR3nt: TGTGCCAGCAGCCAAGGTCCAGCGGATATCTACGAGCAGTACTTC
j_gene: TRBJ1-3; abundance: -; v_gene: TRBV9; len: 17; d_gene: TRBD1; CDR3aa: CASSHLGTASSGNTIYF; CDR3nt: TGTGCCAGCAGCCACCTAGGGACAGCCAGCTCTGGAAACACCATATATTTT
j_gene: TRBJ2-3; abundance: -; v_gene: TRBV2; len: 17; d_gene: TRBD2; CDR3aa: CASSEFGSGKGTDTQYF; CDR3nt: TGTGCCAGCAGTGAATTCGGTAGCGGGAAAGGGACAGATACGCAGTATTTT
j_gene: TRBJ1-4; abundance: once; v_gene: TRBV6-1; len: 14; d_gene: -; CDR3aa: CATREWPLNEKLFF; CDR3nt: TGTGCCACCAGGGAGTGGCCTTTAAATGAAAAACTGTTTTTT
j_gene: TRBJ1-2; abundance: -; v_gene: TRBV2; len: 13; d_gene: -; CDR3aa: CASTNGAGYGYTF; CDR3nt: TGTGCCAGCACTAATGGGGCAGGCTATGGCTACACCTTC
j_gene: TRBJ2-1; abundance: -; v_gene: TRBV2; len: 12; d_gene: -; CDR3aa: CASSELTPTQFF; CDR3nt: TGTGCCAGCAGTGAATTAACACCCACCCAGTTCTTC
j_gene: TRBJ2-1; abundance: -; v_gene: TRBV6-5; len: 16; d_gene: TRBD2; CDR3aa: CASSYTLAGGKNEQFF; CDR3nt: TGTGCCAGCAGTTACACCTTAGCGGGAGGAAAAAATGAGCAGTTCTTC
j_gene: TRBJ1-1; abundance: few; v_gene: TRBV19; len: 17; d_gene: -; CDR3aa: CASSPHLSPGVNTEAFF; CDR3nt: TGTGCCAGTAGTCCCCACCTCTCTCCGGGGGTGAACACTGAAGCTTTCTTT
j_gene: TRBJ1-4; abundance: -; v_gene: TRBV28; len: 17; d_gene: -; CDR3aa: CASTALWGAGGNEKLFF; CDR3nt: TGTGCCAGCACCGCCTTGTGGGGCGCGGGAGGGAATGAAAAACTGTTTTTT
j_gene: TRBJ2-2; abundance: -; v_gene: TRBV27; len: 18; d_gene: TRBD2; CDR3aa: CASSLSSRGGRGTGELFF; CDR3nt: TGTGCCAGCAGTTTATCGAGTAGGGGTGGGAGGGGAACCGGGGAGCTGTTTTTT
j_gene: TRBJ1-5; abundance: -; v_gene: TRBV28; len: 15; d_gene: TRBD1; CDR3aa: CASRSPTGGVQPQHF; CDR3nt: TGTGCCAGCAGGTCACCGACAGGGGGAGTTCAGCCCCAGCATTTT
j_gene: TRBJ2-7; abundance: -; v_gene: TRBV5-4; len: 14; d_gene: -; CDR3aa: CASSPGLLRLEQYF; CDR3nt: TGTGCCAGCAGCCCAGGACTGTTACGGCTCGAGCAGTACTTC
j_gene: TRBJ1-2; abundance: -; v_gene: TRBV28; len: 15; d_gene: -; CDR3aa: CASSMLGLQHYGYTF; CDR3nt: TGTGCCAGCAGTATGCTTGGGTTACAGCACTATGGCTACACCTTC
j_gene: TRBJ1-1; abundance: -; v_gene: TRBV5-1; len: 15; d_gene: -; CDR3aa: CASSVLTAVNTEAFF; CDR3nt: TGCGCCAGCAGCGTGCTTACAGCAGTGAACACTGAAGCTTTCTTT
j_gene: TRBJ1-4; abundance: few; v_gene: TRBV5-1; len: 15; d_gene: -; CDR3aa: CASSWTVSAGEKLFF; CDR3nt: TGCGCCAGCAGCTGGACCGTTTCGGCGGGTGAAAAACTGTTTTTT
j_gene: TRBJ1-2; abundance: once; v_gene: TRBV27; len: 13; d_gene: TRBD1; CDR3aa: CASSPRGLDGYTF; CDR3nt: TGTGCCAGCAGCCCCAGGGGGCTAGATGGCTACACCTTC
j_gene: TRBJ1-1; abundance: -; v_gene: TRBV2; len: 13; d_gene: -; CDR3aa: CASSREGYTEAFF; CDR3nt: TGTGCCAGCAGTAGGGAGGGGTACACTGAAGCTTTCTTT
j_gene: TRBJ2-3; abundance: once; v_gene: TRBV28; len: 15; d_gene: -; CDR3aa: CASSLGRGLTDTQYF; CDR3nt: TGTGCCAGCAGTTTAGGGCGGGGCCTCACAGATACGCAGTATTTT
j_gene: TRBJ2-5; abundance: -; v_gene: TRBV9; len: 15; d_gene: -; CDR3aa: CASSKEAWSQETQYF; CDR3nt: TGTGCCAGCAGCAAAGAGGCTTGGTCCCAAGAGACCCAGTACTTC
j_gene: TRBJ2-5; abundance: -; v_gene: TRBV7-3; len: 17; d_gene: TRBD1; CDR3aa: CASSLFPGTGEQETQYF; CDR3nt: TGTGCCAGCAGCTTATTCCCCGGGACAGGAGAACAAGAGACCCAGTACTTC